This T cell receptor (beta chain) was found in a study of cytomegalovirus exposure and HLA in healthy donors. Study-wide results and caveats: Prior analysis indicated that the majority of TCR beta V segments exhibited productivity approximately 90% or approximately 30% of the time. Analysis was carried out at a later point, and it linked a missense DCLRE1C variant to TCR beta V- and J-gene trimming. TCR beta sequences numbering 15,000 to 20,000 were associated with HLA alleles at 0.05 false discovery rate in a later analysis.

The PCR was carried out with 60 Vbeta primers and 13 Jbeta primers. Sequencing was performed with immunoSEQ multiplex PCR; in TCRdb, only in-frame clones are kept and a portion is missing. This table holds around 150,000 clones, around 86% found once. As for this clone: Its antigen is not identified.

CDR1 is SGHRS and CDR2 is YFSETQ in the germline V gene. The CDR3 extends over 15 amino acids. Trimming took off 0 bases at V and 2 bases at J, with 12 bases between the two ends. The TCR sequence derives from a man in his fifties in good health and CMV-seropositive. Sequenced material: PBMCs. The V gene is TRBV5-1, the J gene TRBJ2-7, with a possible D match to TRBD2 (7 bases). The CDR3 loop is CASSLVRGGTYEQYF. Written as DNA, the CDR3 is TGCGCCAGCAGCTTGGTGCGCGGGGGCACCTACGAGCAGTACTTC.